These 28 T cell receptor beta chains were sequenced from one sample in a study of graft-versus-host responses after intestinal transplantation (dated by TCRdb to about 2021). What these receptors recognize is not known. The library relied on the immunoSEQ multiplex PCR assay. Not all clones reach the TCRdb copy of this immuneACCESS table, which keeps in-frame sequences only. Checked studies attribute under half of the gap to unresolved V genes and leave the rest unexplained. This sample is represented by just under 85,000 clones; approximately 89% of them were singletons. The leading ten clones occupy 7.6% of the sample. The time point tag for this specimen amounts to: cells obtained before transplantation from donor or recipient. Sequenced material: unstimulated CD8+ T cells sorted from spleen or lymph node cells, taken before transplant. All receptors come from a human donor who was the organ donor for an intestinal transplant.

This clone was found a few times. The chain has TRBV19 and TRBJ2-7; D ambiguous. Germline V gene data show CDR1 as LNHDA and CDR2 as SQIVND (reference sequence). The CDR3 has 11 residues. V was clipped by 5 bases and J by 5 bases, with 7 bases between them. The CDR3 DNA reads TGTGCCAGTAGTCCCGGACACGAGCAGTACTTC. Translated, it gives CASSPGHEQYF.

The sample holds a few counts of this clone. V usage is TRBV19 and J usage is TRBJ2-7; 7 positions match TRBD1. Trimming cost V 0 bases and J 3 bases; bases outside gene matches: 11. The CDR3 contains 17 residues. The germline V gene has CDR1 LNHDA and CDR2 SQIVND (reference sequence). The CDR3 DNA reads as TGTGCCAGTAGTATAGATCCTCTCAGACAGGGAGTCTACGAGCAGTACTTC. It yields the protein CASSIDPLRQGVYEQYF.

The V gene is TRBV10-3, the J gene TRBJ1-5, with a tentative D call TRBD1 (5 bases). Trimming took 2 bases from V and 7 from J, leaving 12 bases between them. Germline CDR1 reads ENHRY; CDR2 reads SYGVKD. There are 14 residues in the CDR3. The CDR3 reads CAISEMQGRQPQHF. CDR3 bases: TGTGCCATCAGTGAGATGCAGGGAAGGCAGCCCCAGCATTTT.

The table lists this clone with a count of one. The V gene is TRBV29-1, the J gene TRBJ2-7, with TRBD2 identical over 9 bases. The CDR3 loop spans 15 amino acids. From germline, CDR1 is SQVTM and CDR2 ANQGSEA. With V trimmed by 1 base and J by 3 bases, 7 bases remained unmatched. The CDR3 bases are TGCAGCGTTGAAGGGTTAGCGGGGGACAACTACGAGCAGTACTTC. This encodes CSVEGLAGDNYEQYF.

This CDR3 reads CASSPLDDSLGELFF. CDR3 nucleotides: TGTGCCAGCAGCCCTCTGGATGACAGTCTCGGGGAGCTGTTTTTT. J is TRBJ2-2 and V is TRBV7-9, with D maybe TRBD1 (5 bases). Germline V gene lookup returns CDR1 SEHNR and CDR2 FQNEAQ (reference sequence). Trimming stripped 5 bases from V and 7 bases from J, with 17 bases between. The length of the CDR3 is 15 residues.

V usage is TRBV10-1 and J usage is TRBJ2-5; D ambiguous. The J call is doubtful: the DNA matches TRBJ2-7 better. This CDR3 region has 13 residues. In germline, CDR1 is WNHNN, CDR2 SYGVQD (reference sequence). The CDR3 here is CASSEGISYEQYF. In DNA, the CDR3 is TGCGCCAGCAGTGAGGGAATTAGCTACGAGCAGTACTTC.

CDR3 amino acids: CASSTGQGYEQYF. In nucleotides, the CDR3 is TGTGCCAGCAGCACTGGACAGGGCTACGAGCAGTACTTC. This rearrangement joins TRBV5-4 to TRBJ2-7, with 8 bases aligning to TRBD1. Trimming at V came to 4 bases and at J to 3 bases, leaving 3 bases not matched to a gene. The CDR3 sequence is 13 residues long. Per germline, CDR1 SGHNT and CDR2 YYREEE (reference sequence).

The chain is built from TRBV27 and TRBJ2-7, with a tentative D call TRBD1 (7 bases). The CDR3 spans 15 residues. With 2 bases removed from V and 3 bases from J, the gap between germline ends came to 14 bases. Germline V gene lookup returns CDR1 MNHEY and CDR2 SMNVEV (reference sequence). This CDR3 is CASSLRGDSLYEQYF. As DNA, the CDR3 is TGTGCCAGCAGTTTAAGGGGGGACAGCCTCTACGAGCAGTACTTC.

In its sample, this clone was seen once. In DNA, the CDR3 is TGTGCCAGAAGCTTCGGGGGCCGAAACACCGGGGAGCTGTTTTTT. Amino acid sequence: CARSFGGRNTGELFF. The rearrangement joins TRBV5-3 to TRBJ2-2; either TRBD1 or TRBD2 may supply D (6 bases each). TRBV5-3 belongs to the ORF category, with a function that is uncertain. V lost 2 bases to trimming and J lost 2 bases, with 10 bases between them. The CDR3 extends over 15 amino acids.

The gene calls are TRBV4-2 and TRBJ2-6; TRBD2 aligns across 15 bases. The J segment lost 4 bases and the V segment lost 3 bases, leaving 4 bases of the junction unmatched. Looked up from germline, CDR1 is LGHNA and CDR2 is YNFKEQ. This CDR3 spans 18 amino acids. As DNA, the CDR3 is TGTGCCAGCAGCCATGGGGGACTAGCGGGAGGAGGGGCCAACGTCCTGACTTTC. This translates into CASSHGGLAGGGANVLTF.

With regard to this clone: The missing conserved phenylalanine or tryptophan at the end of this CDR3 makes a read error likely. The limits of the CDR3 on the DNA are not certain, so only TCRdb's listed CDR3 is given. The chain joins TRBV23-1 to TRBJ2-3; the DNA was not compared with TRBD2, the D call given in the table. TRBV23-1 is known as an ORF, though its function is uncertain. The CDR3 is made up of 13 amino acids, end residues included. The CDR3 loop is CASSQDGSRAGYL.

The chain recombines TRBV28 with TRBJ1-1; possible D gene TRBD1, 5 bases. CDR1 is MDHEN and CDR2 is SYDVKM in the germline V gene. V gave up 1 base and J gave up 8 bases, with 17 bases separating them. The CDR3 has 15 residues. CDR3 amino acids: CASSLFSWRGREAFF. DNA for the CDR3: TGTGCCAGCAGTTTATTTTCGTGGAGGGGCCGCGAAGCTTTCTTT. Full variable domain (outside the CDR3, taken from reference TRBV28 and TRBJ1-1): DVKVTQSSRYLVKRTGEKVFLECVQDMDHENMFWYRQDPGLGLRLIYFSYDVKMKEKGDIPEGYSVSREKKERFSLILESASTNQTSMYLCASSLFSWRGREAFFGQGTRLTVV.

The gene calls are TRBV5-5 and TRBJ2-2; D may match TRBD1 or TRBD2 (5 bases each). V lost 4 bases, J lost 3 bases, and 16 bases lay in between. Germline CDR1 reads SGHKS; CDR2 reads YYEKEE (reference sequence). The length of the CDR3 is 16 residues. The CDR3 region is CASSPGAEIYTGELFF. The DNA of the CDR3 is TGTGCCAGCAGCCCCGGGGCCGAAATTTACACCGGGGAGCTGTTTTTT.

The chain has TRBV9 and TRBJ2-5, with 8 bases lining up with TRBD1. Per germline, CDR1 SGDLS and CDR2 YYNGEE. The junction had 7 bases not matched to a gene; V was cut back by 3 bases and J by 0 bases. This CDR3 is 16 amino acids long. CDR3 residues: CASSEGQVPNQETQYF. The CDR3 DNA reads TGTGCCAGCAGCGAGGGACAGGTCCCAAACCAAGAGACCCAGTACTTC.

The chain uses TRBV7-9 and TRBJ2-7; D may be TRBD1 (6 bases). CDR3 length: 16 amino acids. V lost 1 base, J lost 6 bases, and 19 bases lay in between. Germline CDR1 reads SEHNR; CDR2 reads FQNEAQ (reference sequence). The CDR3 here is CASSLGEGQGLIEQYF. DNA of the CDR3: TGTGCCAGCAGCTTAGGTGAGGGGCAGGGGCTAATCGAGCAGTACTTC.

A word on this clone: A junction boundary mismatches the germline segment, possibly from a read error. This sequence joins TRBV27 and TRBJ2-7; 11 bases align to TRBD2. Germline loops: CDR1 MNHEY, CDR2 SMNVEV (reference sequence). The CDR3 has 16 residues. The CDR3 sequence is CASSVSGTSGSYEQYF. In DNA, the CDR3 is TGTGCCAGCAGTGTATCCGGGACTAGCGGCTCCTACGAGCAGTACTTC.

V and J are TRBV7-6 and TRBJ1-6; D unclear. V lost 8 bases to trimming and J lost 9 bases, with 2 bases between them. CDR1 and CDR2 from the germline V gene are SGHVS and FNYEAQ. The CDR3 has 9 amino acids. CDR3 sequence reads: CASGSPLHF. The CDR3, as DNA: TGTGCCAGCGGTTCACCCCTCCACTTT.

In DNA, the CDR3 is TGCGCCAGCAGCCAAGACAGGGATTCACCCCTCCACTTT. Its protein product is CASSQDRDSPLHF. V usage is TRBV4-1 and J usage is TRBJ1-6, with D possibly TRBD1 on 5 matching bases. The germline V gene encodes CDR1 MGHRA and CDR2 YSYEKL. Trimming removed 0 bases at V and 8 bases at J, with 5 bases between. CDR3 length: 13 amino acids.

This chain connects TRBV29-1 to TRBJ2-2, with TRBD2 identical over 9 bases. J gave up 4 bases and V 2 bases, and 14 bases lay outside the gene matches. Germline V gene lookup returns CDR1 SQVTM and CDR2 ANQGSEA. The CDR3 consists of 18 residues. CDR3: CSVELVGQREAGTGELFF. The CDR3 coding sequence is TGCAGCGTTGAACTCGTGGGGCAGCGGGAGGCGGGCACCGGGGAGCTGTTTTTT.

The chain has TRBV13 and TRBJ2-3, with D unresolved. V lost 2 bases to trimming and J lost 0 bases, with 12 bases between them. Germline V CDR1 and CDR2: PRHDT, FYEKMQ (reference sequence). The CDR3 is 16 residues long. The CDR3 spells CASSLLGDPSTDTQYF. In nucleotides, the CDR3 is TGTGCCAGCAGCTTATTGGGCGACCCGAGCACAGATACGCAGTATTTT.

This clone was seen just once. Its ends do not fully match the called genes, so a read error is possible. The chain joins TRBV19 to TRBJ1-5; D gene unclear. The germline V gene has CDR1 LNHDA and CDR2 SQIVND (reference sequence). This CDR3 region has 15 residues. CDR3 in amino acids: CASSIEEEGNRPQHF. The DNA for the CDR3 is TGTGCCAGTAGTATAGAGGAGGAGGGAAATCGGCCCCAGCATTTT.

CDR3 protein: CASSYTSGYEQYF. The CDR3 nucleotides are TGTGCCAGCAGTTACACGTCAGGGTACGAGCAGTACTTC. The chain joins TRBV6-5 to TRBJ2-7; D may be TRBD1 (5 bases). Germline lookup yields CDR1 MNHEY and CDR2 SVGAGI. V gave up 2 bases and J gave up 4 bases, with 9 bases separating them. The CDR3 covers 13 residues.

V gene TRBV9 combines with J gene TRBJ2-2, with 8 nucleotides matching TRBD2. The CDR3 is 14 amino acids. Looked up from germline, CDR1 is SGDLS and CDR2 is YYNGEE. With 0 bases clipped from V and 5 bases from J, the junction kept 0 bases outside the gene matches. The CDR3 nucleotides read TGTGCCAGCAGCGTAGCGGGGGGGACCGGGGAGCTGTTTTTT. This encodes CASSVAGGTGELFF. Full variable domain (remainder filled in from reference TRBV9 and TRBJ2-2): DSGVTQTPKHLITATGQRVTLRCSPRSGDLSVYWYQQSLDQGLQFLIQYYNGEERAKGNILERFSAQQFPDLHSELNLSSLELGDSALYFCASSVAGGTGELFFGEGSRLTVL.

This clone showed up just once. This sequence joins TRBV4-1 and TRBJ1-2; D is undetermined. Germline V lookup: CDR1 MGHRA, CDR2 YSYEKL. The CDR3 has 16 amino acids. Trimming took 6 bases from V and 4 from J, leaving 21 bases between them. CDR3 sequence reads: CASRPNLWMRGYGYTF. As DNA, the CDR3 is TGCGCCAGCAGGCCTAACCTATGGATGCGAGGCTATGGCTACACCTTC.

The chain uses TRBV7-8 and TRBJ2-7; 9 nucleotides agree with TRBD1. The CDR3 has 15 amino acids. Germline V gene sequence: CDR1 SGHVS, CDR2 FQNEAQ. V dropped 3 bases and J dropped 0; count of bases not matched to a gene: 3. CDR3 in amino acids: CASSFTGGNSYEQYF. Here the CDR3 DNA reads TGTGCCAGCAGCTTTACAGGGGGCAACTCCTACGAGCAGTACTTC. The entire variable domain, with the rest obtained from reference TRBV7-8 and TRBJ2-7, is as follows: GAGVSQSPRYKVAKRGQDVALRCDPISGHVSLFWYQQALGQGPEFLTYFQNEAQLDKSGLPSDRFFAERPEGSVSTLKIQRTQQEDSAVYLCASSFTGGNSYEQYFGPGTRLTVT.

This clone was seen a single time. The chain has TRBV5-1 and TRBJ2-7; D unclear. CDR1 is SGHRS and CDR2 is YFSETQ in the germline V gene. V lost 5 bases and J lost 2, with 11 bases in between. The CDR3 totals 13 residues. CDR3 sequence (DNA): TGCGCCAGCAGTTATGGTCCCACCTACGAGCAGTACTTC. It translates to CASSYGPTYEQYF.

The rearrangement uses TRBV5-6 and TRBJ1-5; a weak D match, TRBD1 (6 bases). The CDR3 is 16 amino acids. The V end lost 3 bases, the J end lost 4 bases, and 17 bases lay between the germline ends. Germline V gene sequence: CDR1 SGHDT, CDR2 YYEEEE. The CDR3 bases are TGTGCCAGCAGCTCGTACAGGGTAAGGTGGAATCAGCCCCAGCATTTT. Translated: CASSSYRVRWNQPQHF.

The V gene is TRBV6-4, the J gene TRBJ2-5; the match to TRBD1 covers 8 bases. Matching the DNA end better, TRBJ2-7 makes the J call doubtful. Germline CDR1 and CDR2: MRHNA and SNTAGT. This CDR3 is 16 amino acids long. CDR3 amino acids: CASRAFAGQVNYEQYF. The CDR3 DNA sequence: TGTGCCAGCAGAGCCTTTGCGGGACAGGTGAACTACGAGCAGTACTTC.